This T cell receptor beta chain appears in the sequencing data of a study of Graves' ophthalmopathy and Graves' hyperthyroidism (dated by TCRdb to the late 2010s). Describing the broader study: Peripheral blood was collected at initial diagnosis, prior to any treatment. The study used signatures of the TCR beta repertoire to tell Graves' ophthalmopathy apart from Graves' hyperthyroidism and to predict which patients would progress to ophthalmopathy. In total, 120 to 150 blood samples were TCR-sequenced: 43 ophthalmopathy, 80 or so hyperthyroidism and approximately 17 hyperthyroidism-to-ophthalmopathy patients. To explore V-J signatures that distinguish ophthalmopathy from hyperthyroidism, a discovery set of about 99 patients was enrolled, made up of 40 to 45 with ophthalmopathy and 55 to 65 with stable hyperthyroidism. For independent validation, a separate cohort was made up of 18 to 20 hyperthyroidism patients plus 17 patients who later progressed from hyperthyroidism to ophthalmopathy. T-cell repertoires of thyroid tissue and blood were compared in 5 or 6 hyperthyroidism patients. After sampling, hyperthyroidism patients received methimazole starting at 30 mg daily, and ophthalmopathy patients received high-dose intravenous methylprednisolone. The 95 to 100 discovery patients were randomly divided into training and test sets at a 7:3 ratio. Overall study outcomes, separate from this receptor: In validation, the model predicted ophthalmopathy progression with about 64% sensitivity and roughly 72% specificity; some 13 predicted patients were CT-confirmed with GO in a median of about 6.1 months. Sample size was not predetermined statistically, and investigators were not blinded to group allocation. The 13-signature model separated ophthalmopathy from stable hyperthyroidism with 87.88% sensitivity and about 81% specificity in cross-validation, and 80%/75% in the test set. Most expanded thyroid clonotypes with frequency above 0.001 were also detected in blood, suggesting blood repertoires may reflect the thyroid immune response.

The CDR3 measures 13 amino acids from cysteine to phenylalanine. Solely the CDR3 DNA is kept, with 39 bases framed from the first base. V lost 3 bases and J lost 2 bases; the stretch between them is 7 bases long. CDR1 and CDR2 were assigned from the germline V gene (reference sequence) as MNHEY and SMNVEV. For repertoire sequencing, TCR beta CDR3 regions were amplified from RNA transcripts. The first round was an RT-PCR using HTBI primers with the Qiagen OneStep RT-PCR kit, and this first round was followed by a second-round multiplex PCR, then size selection and purification. Sequencing of the libraries was carried out on an Illumina HiSeq2000 in paired-end mode with 100 bp reads. On the study's bioinformatics: SOAPnuke was used for read processing, and reads with adapters, uncalled bases, a mean Phred below 15, or no exact constant-primer or identifier match were discarded. COPE v1.2.5 was used to merge the high-quality paired reads. Clonotypes were defined as unique nucleotide sequences and were aligned to IMGT TRB V, D and J references using MiTCR v1.1. Analysis was restricted to V-J combinations with a frequency above 0.0001, which covered 99% to 99.2% of repertoires. For each V-J combination, a TCR clonal expansion and chaos score was defined as F50 clonal expansion divided by the chaos observed in the TCRdist matrix. Features were reduced by Welch's t-statistics and random forest to some 13 V-J combinations, which fed a naive Bayes classifier. Thyroid-blood repertoire similarity was quantified with the Morisita-Horn index. TCRdb's own reprocessing of the public reads used fastp at Q25 and MiXCR and kept productive beta chains. Records with the same CDR3 protein are collapsed into one entry carrying the most frequent genes and DNA. The authors' filters were not applied to this entry. A total of hundreds of thousands of distinct CDR3 sequences appear in this sample, about a fifth of them only once. The ten largest clones add up to around 7% of the sample.

In its sample, this clonotype was seen many times. The clone's antigen remains unknown. No clone much larger than this one lies a single base away; base qualities are absent. Hyperthyroidism was considered stable if no progression to ophthalmopathy occurred within 18 months of follow-up. Hyperthyroidism patients were newly diagnosed, with disease duration under 2 months, and aged 18 to 65 years. Patients with other autoimmune diseases, uncontrolled infections, pregnancy or lactation were excluded. Clinical symptoms, serum thyroxine, TRAb, thyroid ultrasound and orbital computed tomography formed the basis of the diagnosis. Using Ficoll-Paque density gradient centrifugation, PBMCs were isolated from approximately 11 ml of fresh peripheral blood. Trizol reagent was used to extract the total RNA, and its quality was then checked on an Agilent 2100 Bioanalyzer.

Recombination joined TRBV27 with TRBJ1-1; the D gene identity is not certain. The material sequenced was peripheral blood. This TCR was recovered from a woman under 30 with stable Graves' hyperthyroidism. Some clones in this sample may be carry-over from other donors' samples. Donor details come from another sample of the same person, matched by shared clones. The CDR3 reads as follows: CASSFNQNTEAFF. The bases are TGTGCCAGCAGTTTTAACCAAAACACTGAAGCTTTCTTT.